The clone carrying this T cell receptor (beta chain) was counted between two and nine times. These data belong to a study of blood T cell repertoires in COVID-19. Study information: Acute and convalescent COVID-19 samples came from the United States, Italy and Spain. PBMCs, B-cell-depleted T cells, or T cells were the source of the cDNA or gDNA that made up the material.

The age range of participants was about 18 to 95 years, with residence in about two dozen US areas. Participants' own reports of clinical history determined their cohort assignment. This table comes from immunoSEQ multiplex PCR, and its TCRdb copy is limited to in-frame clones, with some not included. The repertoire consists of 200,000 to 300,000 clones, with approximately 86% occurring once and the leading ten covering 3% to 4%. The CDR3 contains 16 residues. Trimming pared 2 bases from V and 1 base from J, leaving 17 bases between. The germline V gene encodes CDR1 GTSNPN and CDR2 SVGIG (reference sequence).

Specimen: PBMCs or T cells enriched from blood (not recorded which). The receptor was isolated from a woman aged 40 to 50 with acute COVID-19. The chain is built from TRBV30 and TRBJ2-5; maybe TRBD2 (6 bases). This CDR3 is CAWSRAEGGRQETQYF. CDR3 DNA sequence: TGTGCCTGGAGTCGGGCGGAGGGAGGTCGCCAAGAGACCCAGTACTTC.